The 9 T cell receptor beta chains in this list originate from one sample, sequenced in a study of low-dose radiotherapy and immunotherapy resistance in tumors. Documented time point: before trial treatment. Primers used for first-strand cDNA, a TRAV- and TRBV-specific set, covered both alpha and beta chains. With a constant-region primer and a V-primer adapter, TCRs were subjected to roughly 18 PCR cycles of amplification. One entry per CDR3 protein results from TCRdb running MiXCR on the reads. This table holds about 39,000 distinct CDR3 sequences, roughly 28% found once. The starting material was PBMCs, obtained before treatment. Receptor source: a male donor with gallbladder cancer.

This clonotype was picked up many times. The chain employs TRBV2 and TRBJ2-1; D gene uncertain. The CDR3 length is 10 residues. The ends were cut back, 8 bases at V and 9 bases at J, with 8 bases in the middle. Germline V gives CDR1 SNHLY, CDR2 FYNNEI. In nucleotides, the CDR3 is TGTGCCAGCGGGTTTGGTGAGCAGTTCTTC. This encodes CASGFGEQFF.

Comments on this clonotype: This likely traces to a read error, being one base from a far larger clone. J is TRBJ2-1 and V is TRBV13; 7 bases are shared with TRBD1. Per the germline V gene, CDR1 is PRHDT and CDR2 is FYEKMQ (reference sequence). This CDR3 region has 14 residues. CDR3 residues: CANSPGTEYNEQFF. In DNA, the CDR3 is TGTGCCAACAGCCCCGGGACAGAATACAATGAGCAGTTCTTC.

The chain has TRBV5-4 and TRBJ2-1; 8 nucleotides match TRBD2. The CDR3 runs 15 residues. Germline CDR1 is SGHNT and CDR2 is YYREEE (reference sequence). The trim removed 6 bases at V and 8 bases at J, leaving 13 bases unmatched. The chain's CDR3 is CASTDPGTSSHEQFF. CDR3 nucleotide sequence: TGTGCCAGCACCGACCCCGGGACTAGTTCCCATGAGCAGTTCTTC.

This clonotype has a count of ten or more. CDR3 residues: CASSLGAGHLTDTQYF. The CDR3 DNA is TGCGCCAGCAGCTTGGGTGCCGGACATCTCACAGATACGCAGTATTTT. J is TRBJ2-3 and V is TRBV5-1; D possibly corresponds to TRBD1 (5 bases). Germline V gene sequence: CDR1 SGHRS, CDR2 YFSETQ. The V end lost 0 bases, the J end lost 2 bases, and 13 bases lay between the germline ends. The CDR3 consists of 16 residues.

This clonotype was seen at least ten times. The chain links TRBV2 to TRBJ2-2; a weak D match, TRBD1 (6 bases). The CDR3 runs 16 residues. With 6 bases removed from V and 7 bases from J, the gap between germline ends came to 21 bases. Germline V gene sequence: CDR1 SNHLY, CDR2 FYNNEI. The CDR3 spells CASRALIRGSHGELFF. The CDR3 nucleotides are TGTGCCAGCAGGGCTCTAATTAGGGGGTCCCACGGGGAGCTGTTTTTT.

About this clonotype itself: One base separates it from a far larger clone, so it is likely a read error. CDR3 in amino acids: CSASGDWKNNEQYF. The CDR3 nucleotides are TGCAGTGCTAGCGGGGACTGGAAGAACAATGAGCAGTACTTC. This chain uses TRBV20-1 with TRBJ2-7; possible D gene TRBD2, 6 bases. Germline CDR1 DFQATT, CDR2 SNEGSKA (reference sequence). The CDR3 is 14 amino acids. The V end was cut by 3 bases, the J end by 7 bases, with 19 bases between.

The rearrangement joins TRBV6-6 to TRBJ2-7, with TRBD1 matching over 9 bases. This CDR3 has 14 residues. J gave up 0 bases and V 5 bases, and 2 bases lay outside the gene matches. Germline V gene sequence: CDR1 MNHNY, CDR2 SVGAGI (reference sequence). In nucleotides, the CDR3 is TGTGCCAGCAGTGGGGACAGGGACTCCTACGAGCAGTACTTC. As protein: CASSGDRDSYEQYF.

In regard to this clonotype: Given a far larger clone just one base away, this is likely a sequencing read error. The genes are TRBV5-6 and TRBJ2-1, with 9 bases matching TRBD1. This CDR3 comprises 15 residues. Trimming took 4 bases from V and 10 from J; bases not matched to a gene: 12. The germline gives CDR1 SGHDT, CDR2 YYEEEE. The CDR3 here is CASSPWDRELYEQFF. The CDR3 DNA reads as TGTGCCAGCAGCCCCTGGGACAGGGAGCTCTACGAGCAGTTCTTC.

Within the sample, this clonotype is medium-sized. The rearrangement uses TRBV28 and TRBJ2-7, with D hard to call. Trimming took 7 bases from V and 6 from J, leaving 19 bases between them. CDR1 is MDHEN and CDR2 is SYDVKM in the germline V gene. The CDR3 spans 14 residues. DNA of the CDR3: TGTGCCAGCACCCTGATCACAATGGGCGGCGAGCAGTACTTC. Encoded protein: CASTLITMGGEQYF.